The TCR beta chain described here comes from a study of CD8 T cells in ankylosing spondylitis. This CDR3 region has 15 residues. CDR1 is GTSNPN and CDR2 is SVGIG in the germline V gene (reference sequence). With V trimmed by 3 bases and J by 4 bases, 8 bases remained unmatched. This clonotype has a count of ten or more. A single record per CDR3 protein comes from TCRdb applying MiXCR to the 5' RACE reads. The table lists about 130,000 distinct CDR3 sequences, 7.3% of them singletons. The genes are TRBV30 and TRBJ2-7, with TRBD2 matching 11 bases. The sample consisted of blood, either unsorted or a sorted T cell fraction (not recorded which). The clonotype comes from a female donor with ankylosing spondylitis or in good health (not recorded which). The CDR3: CAWSQPTSGVYEQYF. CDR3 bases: TGTGCCTGGAGCCAACCGACTAGCGGGGTTTACGAGCAGTACTTC.